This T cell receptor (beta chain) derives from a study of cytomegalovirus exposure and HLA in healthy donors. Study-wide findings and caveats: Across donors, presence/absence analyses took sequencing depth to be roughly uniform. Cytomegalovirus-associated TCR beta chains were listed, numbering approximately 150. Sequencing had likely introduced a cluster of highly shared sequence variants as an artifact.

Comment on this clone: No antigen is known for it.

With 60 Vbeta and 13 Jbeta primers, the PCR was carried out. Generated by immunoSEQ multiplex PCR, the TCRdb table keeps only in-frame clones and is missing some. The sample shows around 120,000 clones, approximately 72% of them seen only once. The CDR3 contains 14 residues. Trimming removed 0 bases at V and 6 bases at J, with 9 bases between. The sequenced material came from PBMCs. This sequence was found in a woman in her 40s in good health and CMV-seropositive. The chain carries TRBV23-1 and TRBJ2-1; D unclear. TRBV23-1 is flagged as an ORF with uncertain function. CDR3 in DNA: TGCGCCAGCAGTCAATCGATGAGATTCAATGAGCAGTTCTTC. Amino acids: CASSQSMRFNEQFF.